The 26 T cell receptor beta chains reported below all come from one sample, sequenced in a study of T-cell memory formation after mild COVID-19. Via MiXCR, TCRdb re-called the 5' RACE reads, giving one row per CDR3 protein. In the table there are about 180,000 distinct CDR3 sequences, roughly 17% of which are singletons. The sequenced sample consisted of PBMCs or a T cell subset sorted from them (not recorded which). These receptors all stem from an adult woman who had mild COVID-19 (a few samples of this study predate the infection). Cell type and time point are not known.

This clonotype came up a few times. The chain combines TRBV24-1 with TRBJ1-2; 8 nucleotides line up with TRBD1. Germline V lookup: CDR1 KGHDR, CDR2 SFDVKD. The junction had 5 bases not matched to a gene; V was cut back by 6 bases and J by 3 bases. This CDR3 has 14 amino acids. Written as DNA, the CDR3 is TGTGCCACCAGTCCCCCGGACAGGGACTATGGCTACACCTTC. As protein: CATSPPDRDYGYTF.

DNA for the CDR3: TGTGCCAGCAGCGTATTTTCTTCGGTGCGGGGCATTGGGGAAAAACTGTTTTTT. It specifies CASSVFSSVRGIGEKLFF. The chain is built from TRBV9 and TRBJ1-4; perhaps TRBD1 as D (5 bases). In germline, CDR1 is SGDLS, CDR2 YYNGEE. The V and J ends lost 1 base and 8 bases respectively, with 24 bases between them. The CDR3 is 18 amino acids.

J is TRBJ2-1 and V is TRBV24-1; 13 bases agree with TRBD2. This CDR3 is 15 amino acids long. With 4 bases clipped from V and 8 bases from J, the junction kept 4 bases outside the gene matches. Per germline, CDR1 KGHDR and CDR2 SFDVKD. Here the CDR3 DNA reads TGTGCCACCAGTGAACTAGCGGGAGGGCCATATGAGCAGTTCTTC. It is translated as CATSELAGGPYEQFF.

The CDR3 coding sequence is TGTGCCAGCAGTCCCGGACAGGGCACCGGAAACACCATATATTTT. Residues: CASSPGQGTGNTIYF. The chain has TRBV12-3 or TRBV12-4 and TRBJ1-3, with TRBD1 matching 8 bases. With 5 bases clipped from V and 4 bases from J, the junction kept 7 bases outside the gene matches. The CDR3 runs 15 residues.

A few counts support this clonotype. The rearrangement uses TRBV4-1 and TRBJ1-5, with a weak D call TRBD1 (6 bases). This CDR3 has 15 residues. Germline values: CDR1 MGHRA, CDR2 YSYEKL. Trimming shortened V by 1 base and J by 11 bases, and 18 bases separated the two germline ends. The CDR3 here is CASSQATGTQYAQHF. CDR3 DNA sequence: TGCGCCAGCAGCCAAGCCACCGGGACACAATATGCCCAGCATTTT.

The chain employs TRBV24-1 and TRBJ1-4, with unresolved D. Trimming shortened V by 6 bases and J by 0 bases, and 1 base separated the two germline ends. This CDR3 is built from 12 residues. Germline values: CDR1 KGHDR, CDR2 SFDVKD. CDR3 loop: CATSSTNEKLFF. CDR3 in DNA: TGTGCCACCAGTTCAACTAATGAAAAACTGTTTTTT.

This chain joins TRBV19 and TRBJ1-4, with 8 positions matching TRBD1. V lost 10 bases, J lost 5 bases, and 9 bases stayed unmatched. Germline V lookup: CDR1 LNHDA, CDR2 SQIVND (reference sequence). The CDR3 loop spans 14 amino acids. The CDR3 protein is CATSNRQGNEKLFF. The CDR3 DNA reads TGTGCCACCTCCAACCGACAGGGGAATGAAAAACTGTTTTTT.

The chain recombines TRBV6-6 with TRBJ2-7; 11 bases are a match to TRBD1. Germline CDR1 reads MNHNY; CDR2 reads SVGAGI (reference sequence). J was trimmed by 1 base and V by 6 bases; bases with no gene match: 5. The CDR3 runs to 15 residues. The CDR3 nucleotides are TGTGCCAGCAGGCCCGGACAGGGGGCTTCCTACGAGCAGTACTTC. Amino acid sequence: CASRPGQGASYEQYF.

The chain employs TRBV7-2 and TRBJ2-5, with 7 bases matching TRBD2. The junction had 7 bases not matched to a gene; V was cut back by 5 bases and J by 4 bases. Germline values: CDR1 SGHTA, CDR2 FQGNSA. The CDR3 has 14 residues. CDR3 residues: CASSPAGRAETQYF. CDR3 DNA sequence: TGTGCCAGCAGCCCAGCGGGGAGGGCAGAGACCCAGTACTTC.

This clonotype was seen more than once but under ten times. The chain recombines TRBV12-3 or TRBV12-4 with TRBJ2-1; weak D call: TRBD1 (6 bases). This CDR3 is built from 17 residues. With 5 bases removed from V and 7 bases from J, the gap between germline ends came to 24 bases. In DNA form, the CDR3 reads TGTGCCAGCAGTACTATCCAGGGGAACGGCCTACGGAATGAGCAGTTCTTC. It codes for CASSTIQGNGLRNEQFF.

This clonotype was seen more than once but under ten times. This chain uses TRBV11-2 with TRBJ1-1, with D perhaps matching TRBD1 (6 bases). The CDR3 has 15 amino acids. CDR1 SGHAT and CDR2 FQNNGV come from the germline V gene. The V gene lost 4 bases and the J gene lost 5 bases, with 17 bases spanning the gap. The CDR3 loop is CASSSLRGGATEAFF. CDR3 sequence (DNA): TGTGCCAGCAGCTCCCTCCGGGGGGGGGCAACTGAAGCTTTCTTT.

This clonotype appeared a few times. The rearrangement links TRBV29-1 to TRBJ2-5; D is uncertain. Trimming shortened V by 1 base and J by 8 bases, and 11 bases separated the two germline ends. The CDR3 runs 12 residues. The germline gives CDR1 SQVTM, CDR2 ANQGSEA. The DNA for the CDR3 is TGCAGCGTTGAAGTTACACCGAGAACCCAGTACTTC. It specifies CSVEVTPRTQYF.

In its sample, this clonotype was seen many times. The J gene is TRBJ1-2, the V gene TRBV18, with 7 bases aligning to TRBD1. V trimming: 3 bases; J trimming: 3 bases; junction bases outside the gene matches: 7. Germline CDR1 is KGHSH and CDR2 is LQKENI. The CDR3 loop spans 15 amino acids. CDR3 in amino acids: CASSPKGAFDYGYTF. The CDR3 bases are TGTGCCAGCTCACCGAAGGGGGCCTTTGACTATGGCTACACCTTC.

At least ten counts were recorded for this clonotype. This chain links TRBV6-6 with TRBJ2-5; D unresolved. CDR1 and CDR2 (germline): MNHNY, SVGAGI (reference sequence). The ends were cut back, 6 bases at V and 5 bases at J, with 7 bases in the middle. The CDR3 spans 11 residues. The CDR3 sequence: CASRGPETQYF. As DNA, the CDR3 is TGTGCCAGCAGAGGGCCGGAGACCCAGTACTTC.

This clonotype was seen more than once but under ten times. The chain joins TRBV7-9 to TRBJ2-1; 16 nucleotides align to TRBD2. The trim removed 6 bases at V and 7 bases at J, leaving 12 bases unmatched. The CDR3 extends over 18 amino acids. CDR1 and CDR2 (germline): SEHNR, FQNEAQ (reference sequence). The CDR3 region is CASRRDGTSGRALNEQFF. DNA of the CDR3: TGTGCCAGCAGACGAGACGGGACTAGCGGGAGGGCCCTTAATGAGCAGTTCTTC.

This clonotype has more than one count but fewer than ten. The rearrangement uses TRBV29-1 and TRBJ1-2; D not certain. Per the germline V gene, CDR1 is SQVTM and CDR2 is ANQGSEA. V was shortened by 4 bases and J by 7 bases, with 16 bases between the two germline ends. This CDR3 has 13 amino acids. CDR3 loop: CSVGGRLTSGYTF. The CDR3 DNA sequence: TGCAGCGTTGGCGGACGCCTCACTAGTGGCTACACCTTC. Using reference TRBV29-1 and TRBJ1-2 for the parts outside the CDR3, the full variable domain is SAVISQKPSRDICQRGTSLTIQCQVDSQVTMMFWYRQQPGQSLTLIATANQGSEATYESGFVIDKFPISRPNLTFSTLTVSNMSPEDSSIYLCSVGGRLTSGYTFGSGTRLTVV.

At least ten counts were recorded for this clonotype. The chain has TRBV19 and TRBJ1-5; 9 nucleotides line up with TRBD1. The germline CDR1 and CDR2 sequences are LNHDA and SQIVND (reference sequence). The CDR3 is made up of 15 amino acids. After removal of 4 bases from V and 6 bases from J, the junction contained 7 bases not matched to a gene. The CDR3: CASSTDRGSTQPQHF. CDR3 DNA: TGTGCCAGTAGTACGGACAGGGGAAGTACTCAGCCCCAGCATTTT.

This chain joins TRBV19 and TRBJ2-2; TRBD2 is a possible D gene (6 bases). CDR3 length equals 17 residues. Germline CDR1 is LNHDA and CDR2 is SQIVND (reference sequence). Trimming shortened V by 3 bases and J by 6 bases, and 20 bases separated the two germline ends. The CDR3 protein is CASSIPRASGTSGELFF. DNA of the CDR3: TGTGCCAGTAGTATCCCCCGGGCCTCCGGGACTTCCGGGGAGCTGTTTTTT.

The CDR3 DNA reads TGTGCCAGCAGCCAAGAAAGTTTCACGGGAACTAGCACAGATACGCAGTATTTT. Amino acids: CASSQESFTGTSTDTQYF. The rearrangement links TRBV4-2 to TRBJ2-3, with a possible D match to TRBD2 (5 bases). Between the trimmed V and J ends, which lost 0 bases and 0 bases, there was a span of 16 bases. Germline V gene data show CDR1 as LGHNA and CDR2 as YNFKEQ. The CDR3 length is 18 residues.

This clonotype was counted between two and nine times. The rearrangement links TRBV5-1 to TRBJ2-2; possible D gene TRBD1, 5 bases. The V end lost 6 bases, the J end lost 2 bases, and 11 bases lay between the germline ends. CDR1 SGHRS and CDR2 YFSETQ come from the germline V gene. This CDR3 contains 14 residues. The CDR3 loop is CASNRGQNTGELFF. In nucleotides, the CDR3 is TGCGCCAGCAACCGAGGACAAAACACCGGGGAGCTGTTTTTT.

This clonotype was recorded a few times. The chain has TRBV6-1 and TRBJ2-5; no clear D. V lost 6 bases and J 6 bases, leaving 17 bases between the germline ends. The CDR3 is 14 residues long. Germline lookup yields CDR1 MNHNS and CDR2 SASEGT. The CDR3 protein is CASRTERFGQTQYF. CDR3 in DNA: TGTGCCAGCAGGACGGAGAGGTTCGGACAGACCCAGTACTTC.

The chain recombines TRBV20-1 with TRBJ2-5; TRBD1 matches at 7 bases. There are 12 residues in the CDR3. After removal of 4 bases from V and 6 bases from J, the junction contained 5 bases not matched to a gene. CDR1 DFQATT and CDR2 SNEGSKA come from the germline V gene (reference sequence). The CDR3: CSAIGGGKTQYF. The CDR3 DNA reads TGCAGTGCTATAGGGGGCGGAAAGACCCAGTACTTC.

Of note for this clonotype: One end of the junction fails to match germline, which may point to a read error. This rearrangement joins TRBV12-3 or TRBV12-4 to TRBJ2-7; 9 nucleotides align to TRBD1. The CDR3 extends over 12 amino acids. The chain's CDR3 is CASSRLNRGPYF. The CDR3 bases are TGTGCCAGCAGTAGGTTGAACAGGGGGCCATATTTC.

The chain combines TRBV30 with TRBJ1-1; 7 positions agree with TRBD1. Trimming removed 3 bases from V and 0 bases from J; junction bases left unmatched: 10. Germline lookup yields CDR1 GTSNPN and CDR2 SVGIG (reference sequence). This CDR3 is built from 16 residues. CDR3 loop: CAWRGGQIYMNTEAFF. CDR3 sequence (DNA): TGTGCCTGGAGGGGGGGACAGATCTACATGAACACTGAAGCTTTCTTT.

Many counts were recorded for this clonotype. CDR3 DNA: TGTGCCAGCAGCCTACAAACTCCCGGGACTAGGGAGGGCACAGATACGCAGTATTTT. Its protein is CASSLQTPGTREGTDTQYF. The chain recombines TRBV11-3 with TRBJ2-3; 8 positions agree with TRBD2. V shed 5 bases and J 1 base; nucleotides not matched to a gene: 17. The CDR3 extends over 19 amino acids. Germline lookup yields CDR1 SGHNT and CDR2 YENEEA. The full variable domain, rest sourced from reference TRBV11-3 and TRBJ2-3, is EAGVVQSPRYKIIEKKQPVAFWCNPISGHNTLYWYLQNLGQGPELLIRYENEEAVDDSQLPKDRFSAERLKGVDSTLKIQPAELGDSAVYLCASSLQTPGTREGTDTQYFGPGTRLTVL.

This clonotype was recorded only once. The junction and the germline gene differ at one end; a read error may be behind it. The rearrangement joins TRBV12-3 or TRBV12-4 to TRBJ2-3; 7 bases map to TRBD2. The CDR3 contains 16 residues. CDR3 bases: TGTGCCAGCAGTTTTTCGGGGGGAGCTAGCACCGATACGCAGTATTTT. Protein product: CASSFSGGASTDTQYF.